One sample yielded the 25 T cell receptor beta chains listed below, sequenced in a study of blood T cell repertoires in COVID-19. Profiling relied on immunoSEQ multiplex PCR, and the TCRdb table lists in-frame clones only, not all of them. Of over 250,000 clones in the sample, around 90% were seen once. The sample consisted of PBMCs or T cells enriched from blood (not recorded which). These receptors were collected from a man between 60 and 75 years old who had recovered from COVID-19.

The chain combines TRBV7-8 with TRBJ2-1, with D possibly matching TRBD1 (5 bases). CDR3 length: 14 residues. Germline lookup yields CDR1 SGHVS and CDR2 FQNEAQ. The V and J ends lost 2 bases and 0 bases respectively, with 5 bases between them. The CDR3 here is CASSLQGSYNEQFF. The CDR3 bases are TGTGCCAGCAGCTTACAGGGCTCCTACAATGAGCAGTTCTTC.

The chain recombines TRBV5-1 with TRBJ1-6; 12 positions agree with TRBD1. This CDR3 region has 16 residues. Germline V gene sequence: CDR1 SGHRS, CDR2 YFSETQ. The ends lost 6 bases at V and 9 bases at J; junction bases unmatched: 10. CDR3 DNA sequence: TGCGCCAGCAAATTTGGTGGGACAGGGGGCTTTTCACCCCTCCACTTT. Amino acid sequence: CASKFGGTGGFSPLHF.

The chain is built from TRBV7-9 and TRBJ1-2; TRBD1 agrees at 7 bases. Germline assignment: CDR1 SEHNR and CDR2 FQNEAQ (reference sequence). Trimming removed 5 bases from V and 2 bases from J; junction bases left unmatched: 11. The CDR3 runs to 16 residues. The CDR3 region is CASSPYLTGENYGYTF. The CDR3 nucleotides are TGTGCCAGCAGCCCCTACCTCACAGGGGAAAACTATGGCTACACCTTC.

CDR3 coding DNA: TGTGCCATCAGTGAGTCTGAGAGAAAGAGCGGGTACTTC. Its protein is CAISESERKSGYF. The V and J genes are TRBV10-3 and TRBJ2-5; D may be TRBD2 (5 bases). Germline-derived CDR1 and CDR2 are ENHRY and SYGVKD. This CDR3 region has 13 residues. Trimming removed 0 bases from V and 13 bases from J, with 15 bases in between.

V usage is TRBV29-1 and J usage is TRBJ2-5; possibly TRBD1 for D (6 bases). This CDR3 has 14 residues. Trimming shortened V by 4 bases and J by 0 bases, and 12 bases separated the two germline ends. Germline CDR1 is SQVTM and CDR2 is ANQGSEA. The CDR3 nucleotides read TGCAGCGTTGGGGACCGGGACAACCAAGAGACCCAGTACTTC. This gives the protein CSVGDRDNQETQYF.

The chain links TRBV11-2 to TRBJ2-5; 7 positions match TRBD2. The V segment lost 8 bases and the J segment 5 bases; nucleotides outside the gene matches: 20. Germline CDR1 is SGHAT and CDR2 is FQNNGV. The CDR3 length is 17 residues. The CDR3 protein is CASEQGQSSGIGETQYF. For the CDR3, the DNA is TGTGCCAGCGAGCAGGGCCAATCAAGCGGGATCGGGGAGACCCAGTACTTC.

V is TRBV30 and J is TRBJ2-2, with D uncertain. The length of the CDR3 is 15 residues. Trimming shortened V by 0 bases and J by 5 bases, and 13 bases separated the two germline ends. Germline lookup yields CDR1 GTSNPN and CDR2 SVGIG (reference sequence). The CDR3 region is CAWSVIGLSTGELFF. DNA for the CDR3: TGTGCCTGGAGTGTAATCGGGTTGAGTACCGGGGAGCTGTTTTTT.

The chain joins TRBV4-2 to TRBJ1-2; D might be TRBD1 (5 bases). Germline CDR1 LGHNA, CDR2 YNFKEQ. Trimming shortened V by 1 base and J by 4 bases, and 16 bases separated the two germline ends. The CDR3 sequence is 16 residues long. The CDR3 DNA sequence: TGTGCCAGCAGCCAAGGTGGGGCTGGTGAAATCTATGGCTACACCTTC. Translated: CASSQGGAGEIYGYTF.

V usage is TRBV19 and J usage is TRBJ1-1, with a weak D call TRBD1 (5 bases). Germline V lookup: CDR1 LNHDA, CDR2 SQIVND (reference sequence). The CDR3 consists of 13 residues. V was clipped by 9 bases and J by 8 bases, with 19 bases between them. CDR3 residues: CASSTNKGWEAFF. Written as DNA, the CDR3 is TGTGCCAGCTCGACGAACAAGGGGTGGGAAGCTTTCTTT. Full variable domain (missing parts from reference TRBV19 and TRBJ1-1): DGGITQSPKYLFRKEGQNVTLSCEQNLNHDAMYWYRQDPGQGLRLIYYSQIVNDFQKGDIAEGYSVSREKKESFPLTVTSAQKNPTAFYLCASSTNKGWEAFFGQGTRLTVV.

The chain has TRBV7-2 and TRBJ1-1; 9 nucleotides align to TRBD1. The CDR3 length is 15 residues. CDR1 is SGHTA, CDR2 FQGNSA, per germline. J was trimmed by 7 bases and V by 3 bases; bases with no gene match: 9. For the CDR3, the DNA is TGTGCCAGCAGCTTGTACAGGGGGCTCAGGATTGAAGCTTTCTTT. Its protein product is CASSLYRGLRIEAFF.

V usage is TRBV12-3 or TRBV12-4 and J usage is TRBJ2-5; 7 nucleotides match TRBD1. The CDR3 is 13 residues long. After removal of 7 bases from V and 2 bases from J, the junction contained 4 bases not matched to a gene. The CDR3 region has the DNA TGTGCCAGCACCGGGACAGCACAAGAGACCCAGTACTTC. Its protein is CASTGTAQETQYF.

The chain employs TRBV11-1 and TRBJ2-5, with TRBD1 matching 9 bases. CDR1 is SGHAT, CDR2 FQDESV, per germline (reference sequence). This CDR3 has 14 amino acids. Unmatched junction bases numbered 4, after V lost 5 bases and J lost 3 bases. CDR3 sequence (DNA): TGTGCCAGCAGCAGAAGGACAGGGGAAGAGACCCAGTACTTC. Its protein is CASSRRTGEETQYF.

The V gene is TRBV5-5, the J gene TRBJ1-1; D is unclear. V was shortened by 0 bases and J by 1 base, with 10 bases between the two germline ends. This CDR3 comprises 15 residues. Germline CDR1 SGHKS, CDR2 YYEKEE (reference sequence). Here the CDR3 reads CASSLDPLSNTEAFF. CDR3 DNA sequence: TGTGCCAGCAGCTTGGACCCGCTATCGAACACTGAAGCTTTCTTT.

This chain joins TRBV10-3 and TRBJ2-3; TRBD1 matches 8 bases. The CDR3 extends over 17 amino acids. The V gene end was trimmed by 0 bases and the J gene end by 5 bases; junction bases not matched to a gene: 10. Per germline, CDR1 ENHRY and CDR2 SYGVKD. Written as DNA, the CDR3 is TGTGCCATCAGTGAGTCTAATAACGCAGGGGGCCAAGATACGCAGTATTTT. Protein sequence: CAISESNNAGGQDTQYF.

This clone was seen once. The CDR3 DNA is TGTGCCAGCAGCACGACTAGCGGGGGGAGCACAGATACGCAGTATTTT. Translation gives CASSTTSGGSTDTQYF. The chain couples TRBV9 to TRBJ2-3; 13 nucleotides agree with TRBD2. The V segment lost 4 bases and the J segment 0 bases; nucleotides outside the gene matches: 2. Per the germline V gene, CDR1 is SGDLS and CDR2 is YYNGEE. The CDR3 extends over 16 amino acids.

The rearrangement links TRBV19 to TRBJ1-2; no firm D call. Trimming pared 3 bases from V and 2 bases from J, leaving 7 bases between. Germline lookup yields CDR1 LNHDA and CDR2 SQIVND (reference sequence). The CDR3 has 13 amino acids. This CDR3 reads CASSMRVNYGYTF. The CDR3 region has the DNA TGTGCCAGTAGTATGCGGGTGAACTATGGCTACACCTTC.

This clone was detected once. V and J are TRBV5-4 and TRBJ2-7; the match to TRBD2 covers 9 bases. The CDR3 spans 13 residues. The V gene's germline CDR1 is SGHNT and CDR2 YYREEE (reference sequence). Trimming at V came to 4 bases and at J to 2 bases, leaving 1 base not matched to a gene. The CDR3 coding sequence is TGTGCCAGCAGCATAGCGGGAGCCTACGAGCAGTACTTC. Its translation is CASSIAGAYEQYF.

The chain couples TRBV18 to TRBJ2-3; 11 positions match TRBD2. The germline V gene encodes CDR1 KGHSH and CDR2 LQKENI. The CDR3 is 17 residues long. The V gene end was trimmed by 5 bases and the J gene end by 6 bases; junction bases not matched to a gene: 13. CDR3 loop: CASSSGTSGLGVDTQYF. CDR3 sequence (DNA): TGTGCCAGCTCATCCGGGACTAGCGGACTGGGGGTCGATACGCAGTATTTT.

This clone came up once. The chain combines TRBV6-5 with TRBJ1-2; D gene ambiguous. The V end was cut by 7 bases, the J end by 7 bases, with 19 bases between. CDR1 and CDR2 (germline): MNHEY, SVGAGI. This CDR3 region has 14 residues. CDR3 protein: CASTALNRAVGYTF. The CDR3 bases are TGTGCCAGCACCGCTCTGAATCGAGCCGTTGGCTACACCTTC.

The V call is TRBV12-3 or TRBV12-4, the J call TRBJ1-4; possibly TRBD1 for D (6 bases). V shed 2 bases and J shed 7 bases, with 8 bases lying between them. CDR3 length: 13 amino acids. The DNA for the CDR3 is TGTGCCAGCAGTTTAATAGGGGGTGAAAAACTGTTTTTT. Translating gives CASSLIGGEKLFF.

Of note for this clone: Additional DNA sequences in this sample encode the identical CDR3. The chain combines TRBV19 with TRBJ2-7; 10 nucleotides line up with TRBD1. The V segment lost 3 bases and the J segment 2 bases; nucleotides outside the gene matches: 1. There are 14 residues in the CDR3. Germline V gene sequence: CDR1 LNHDA, CDR2 SQIVND (reference sequence). DNA for the CDR3: TGTGCCAGTAGTATTGGACAGGGGGCCTACGAGCAGTACTTC. This encodes CASSIGQGAYEQYF. Using reference TRBV19 and TRBJ2-7 for the parts outside the CDR3, the full variable domain is DGGITQSPKYLFRKEGQNVTLSCEQNLNHDAMYWYRQDPGQGLRLIYYSQIVNDFQKGDIAEGYSVSREKKESFPLTVTSAQKNPTAFYLCASSIGQGAYEQYFGPGTRLTVT.

This rearrangement joins TRBV30 to TRBJ1-1; no firm D call. Germline loops: CDR1 GTSNPN, CDR2 SVGIG (reference sequence). This CDR3 contains 13 residues. This CDR3 reads CALDRGMNTEAFF. The CDR3 bases are TGTGCTCTTGACCGGGGAATGAACACTGAAGCTTTCTTT.

The CDR3 region is CAWSDLDRGLETQYF. CDR3 sequence (DNA): TGTGCCTGGAGTGATCTGGACAGGGGGTTAGAGACCCAGTACTTC. The chain carries TRBV30 and TRBJ2-5; 10 positions match TRBD1. Germline CDR1 and CDR2: GTSNPN and SVGIG (reference sequence). Unmatched junction bases numbered 6, after V lost 1 base and J lost 4 bases. This CDR3 is 15 amino acids long.

V is TRBV7-2 and J is TRBJ1-1; no firm D call. The germline V and J ends were trimmed by 2 bases and 1 base, with 11 bases remaining between them. Germline V CDR1 and CDR2: SGHTA, FQGNSA. This CDR3 has 15 amino acids. The CDR3 DNA is TGTGCCAGCAGCTTACCTCTGGTGGCGAACACTGAAGCTTTCTTT. This sequence encodes CASSLPLVANTEAFF.

This clone is a singleton in its sample. This chain joins TRBV3-1 (or the pseudogene TRBV3-2) and TRBJ2-5; the match to TRBD2 covers 8 bases. V shed 4 bases, J shed 5 bases, and the junction held 6 bases outside the gene matches. Germline-derived CDR1 and CDR2 are LGHDT and YNNKEL (reference sequence). The CDR3 consists of 14 residues. CDR3 region: CASSPGGERETQYF. CDR3 nucleotides: TGTGCCAGCAGCCCCGGGGGGGAGAGGGAGACCCAGTACTTC.